This T cell receptor (beta chain) was recorded in a study of response to subunit inactivated influenza vaccine. This clonotype was observed at least ten times. The ends lost 0 bases at V and 12 bases at J; junction bases unmatched: 9. The CDR3 is 16 amino acids. CDR1 is MNHEY and CDR2 is SVGAGI in the germline V gene. Each CDR3 protein is one row after TCRdb ran MiXCR on the RT-PCR reads. The table shows hundreds of thousands of distinct CDR3 sequences, with about 10% occurring only once. These sequences were also reported in another study, on T cells expressing NK-cell markers. As reported in that work: What made the TCR beta cDNA was 5'RACE template switching with UMIs. In a group of several donors, dominant NKG2C+ clonotypes represented about 1.0-8% of CD8+ T cells.

The sequenced sample was PBMCs from blood, obtained on the day of vaccination. The sequence was obtained from a man aged 50 or older who received an inactivated influenza vaccine. The rearrangement uses TRBV6-5 and TRBJ2-1, with 12 bases lining up with TRBD2. In DNA, the CDR3 is TGTGCCAGCAGTTACTCGAGGACTAGCGGGGCGCGTGGGCAGTTCTTC. Translation: CASSYSRTSGARGQFF.